The 16 T cell receptor beta chains in this list originate from one sample, sequenced in a study of blood T cell repertoires in COVID-19. The assay was immunoSEQ multiplex PCR, and TCRdb's table has in-frame clones only and misses some. Of roughly 160,000 clones detected, about 80% appear once; the ten largest clones hold approximately 10%. Sequences were obtained from PBMCs or T cells enriched from blood (not recorded which). The receptor set was obtained from a man in his fifties or sixties who had recovered from COVID-19.

The V and J genes are TRBV7-2 and TRBJ2-7; D is unresolved. CDR1 is SGHTA, CDR2 FQGNSA, per germline. Between the trimmed V and J ends, which lost 2 bases and 3 bases, there was a span of 2 bases. The CDR3 runs to 11 residues. In DNA form, the CDR3 reads TGTGCCAGCAGCTTACTCTACGAGCAGTACTTC. Translated, it gives CASSLLYEQYF.

The chain is built from TRBV18 and TRBJ1-1; D not certain. Trimming left V 9 bases short and J 4 bases short, with 21 bases between. There are 15 residues in the CDR3. The germline V gene encodes CDR1 KGHSH and CDR2 LQKENI. For the CDR3, the DNA is TGTGCCAGTTTTAACCGAGGAGGGTCGGGCACTGAAGCTTTCTTT. It is translated as CASFNRGGSGTEAFF.

This rearrangement joins TRBV19 to TRBJ1-2; 10 positions agree with TRBD1. CDR3 length: 15 residues. V trimming: 4 bases; J trimming: 3 bases; junction bases outside the gene matches: 5. Per germline, CDR1 LNHDA and CDR2 SQIVND (reference sequence). CDR3 sequence: CASSTPGQGYYGYTF. CDR3 sequence (DNA): TGTGCCAGTAGTACTCCGGGACAGGGGTACTATGGCTACACCTTC.

The V call is TRBV7-2, the J call TRBJ2-3; 7 bases map to TRBD2. V was pared by 5 bases and J by 8 bases, with 1 base of the junction left unmatched. This CDR3 is built from 11 residues. Germline CDR1 reads SGHTA; CDR2 reads FQGNSA. The CDR3 sequence: CASSPGGTQYF. CDR3 in DNA: TGTGCCAGCAGCCCGGGAGGTACGCAGTATTTT.

V usage is TRBV30 and J usage is TRBJ1-4, with TRBD1 identical over 9 bases. J gave up 14 bases and V 5 bases, and 15 bases lay outside the gene matches. CDR1 is GTSNPN and CDR2 is SVGIG in the germline V gene (reference sequence). This CDR3 comprises 14 residues. The CDR3, as DNA: TGTGCCTGGGGCCCCGGGACAGGGCGGTATGGGCTGTTTTTT. It translates to CAWGPGTGRYGLFF.

V is TRBV2 and J is TRBJ1-2; D might be TRBD1 (5 bases). Per the germline V gene, CDR1 is SNHLY and CDR2 is FYNNEI. This CDR3 is built from 12 residues. Trimming left V 7 bases short and J 0 bases short, with 6 bases between. In nucleotides, the CDR3 is TGTGCCAGCAAAGGGGCTAACTATGGCTACACCTTC. This encodes CASKGANYGYTF.

The V call is TRBV5-6, the J call TRBJ2-3; 15 positions agree with TRBD2. The V gene's germline CDR1 is SGHDT and CDR2 YYEEEE. The CDR3 length is 18 residues. J lost 0 bases, V lost 4 bases, and 6 bases had no gene match. Here the CDR3 reads CASSRTSGRAVSTDTQYF. For the CDR3, the DNA is TGTGCCAGCAGCCGGACTAGCGGGAGGGCCGTTAGCACAGATACGCAGTATTTT.

The V and J genes are TRBV6-5 and TRBJ2-2; 9 bases line up with TRBD1. The germline V gene encodes CDR1 MNHEY and CDR2 SVGAGI. J was trimmed by 5 bases and V by 2 bases; bases with no gene match: 6. The CDR3 spans 16 residues. CDR3 coding DNA: TGTGCCAGCAGTTACCAACAGGGGGCGCGGACCGGGGAGCTGTTTTTT. Amino acid sequence: CASSYQQGARTGELFF.

V gene TRBV27 combines with J gene TRBJ2-3; 7 bases align to TRBD1. The V gene end was trimmed by 9 bases and the J gene end by 5 bases; junction bases not matched to a gene: 8. CDR3 length equals 13 residues. From germline, CDR1 is MNHEY and CDR2 SMNVEV (reference sequence). The CDR3 sequence is CASYKGAGDTQYF. DNA for the CDR3: TGTGCCAGTTACAAGGGGGCCGGAGATACGCAGTATTTT.

The chain recombines TRBV11-2 with TRBJ2-1; 7 nucleotides match TRBD2. The CDR3 sequence is 14 residues long. Germline CDR1 SGHAT, CDR2 FQNNGV. J gave up 6 bases and V 4 bases, and 6 bases lay outside the gene matches. The CDR3 region has the DNA TGTGCCAGCAGCTGGGGGGGGACTTTCAATGAGCAGTTCTTC. This encodes CASSWGGTFNEQFF. Together with reference TRBV11-2 and TRBJ2-1, the CDR3 gives the full variable domain: EAGVAQSPRYKIIEKRQSVAFWCNPISGHATLYWYQQILGQGPKLLIQFQNNGVVDDSQLPKDRFSAERLKGVDSTLKIQPAKLEDSAVYLCASSWGGTFNEQFFGPGTRLTVL.

The V gene is TRBV6-5, the J gene TRBJ1-5; D gene ambiguous. The CDR3 is made up of 14 amino acids. CDR1 is MNHEY and CDR2 is SVGAGI in the germline V gene. Trimming stripped 7 bases from V and 3 bases from J, with 13 bases between. The CDR3 DNA reads as TGTGCCAGCAAAAAATCAGGAAACAATCAGCCCCAGCATTTT. Its translation is CASKKSGNNQPQHF.

The chain links TRBV5-1 to TRBJ2-1, with TRBD2 matching 7 bases. V shed 1 base, J shed 9 bases, and the junction held 10 bases outside the gene matches. This CDR3 has 15 amino acids. The germline V gene encodes CDR1 SGHRS and CDR2 YFSETQ. This chain's CDR3 is CASSLPSGKEGEQFF. The CDR3 region has the DNA TGCGCCAGCAGCTTGCCTAGCGGCAAGGAGGGTGAGCAGTTCTTC. The full variable domain, rest sourced from reference TRBV5-1 and TRBJ2-1, is KAGVTQTPRYLIKTRGQQVTLSCSPISGHRSVSWYQQTPGQGLQFLFEYFSETQRNKGNFPGRFSGRQFSNSRSEMNVSTLELGDSALYLCASSLPSGKEGEQFFGPGTRLTVL.

The chain joins TRBV6-6 to TRBJ2-3, with 7 bases aligning to TRBD2. Germline trimming cut 11 bases from V and 3 bases from J; bases unmatched to any gene: 14. CDR1 MNHNY and CDR2 SVGAGI come from the germline V gene (reference sequence). This CDR3 is 15 amino acids long. In DNA form, the CDR3 reads TGTGCCGGGGGAGGGGCGGGAAGTACGACAGATACGCAGTATTTT. Its protein product is CAGGGAGSTTDTQYF.

The chain combines TRBV3-1 (or the pseudogene TRBV3-2) with TRBJ2-3; D is unclear. Germline V gives CDR1 LGHDT, CDR2 YNNKEL (reference sequence). The CDR3 is 13 amino acids. V lost 2 bases and J 5 bases, leaving 8 bases between the germline ends. CDR3 in DNA: TGTGCCAGCAGCCAACCTACCCTAGATACGCAGTATTTT. Its translation: CASSQPTLDTQYF.

The rearrangement joins TRBV9 to TRBJ2-5, with 9 bases fitting TRBD2. Germline lookup yields CDR1 SGDLS and CDR2 YYNGEE. The CDR3 is 15 amino acids. V shed 4 bases, J shed 4 bases, and the junction held 8 bases outside the gene matches. CDR3 loop: CASSRSGGPGETQYF. In nucleotides, the CDR3 is TGTGCCAGCAGCCGCAGCGGGGGGCCCGGAGAGACCCAGTACTTC.

This clone was detected once. The chain employs TRBV28 and TRBJ1-6; TRBD1 might be the D (6 bases). The length of the CDR3 is 14 residues. Germline V CDR1 and CDR2: MDHEN, SYDVKM. Trimming stripped 1 base from V and 10 bases from J, with 11 bases between. The CDR3 coding sequence is TGTGCCAGCAGTTTATCAGGGGTGGTCTCACCCCTCCACTTT. It encodes CASSLSGVVSPLHF.